Listed here are 8 T cell receptor beta chains from one sample, sequenced in a study of T cell responses to AZD1222 COVID-19 vaccine. Assay: immunoSEQ multiplex PCR; the TCRdb copy retains only in-frame clones and omits some. The table has roughly 200,000 clones, over 85% seen once. This specimen was peripheral blood, taken 28 days after the second dose of the MenACWY control vaccine. The receptors stem from an adult who received the MenACWY meningococcal vaccine as a control.

The rearrangement links TRBV5-4 to TRBJ2-6; weak D call: TRBD1 (5 bases). The CDR3 spans 15 residues. CDR1 and CDR2 (germline): SGHNT, YYREEE (reference sequence). V lost 4 bases to trimming and J lost 4 bases, with 12 bases between them. The chain's CDR3 is CASSQTGYGANVLTF. CDR3 nucleotide sequence: TGTGCCAGCAGCCAAACAGGTTACGGGGCCAACGTCCTGACTTTC. The full variable domain, completed using reference TRBV5-4 and TRBJ2-6, is ETGVTQSPTHLIKTRGQQVTLRCSSQSGHNTVSWYQQALGQGPQFIFQYYREEENGRGNFPPRFSGLQFPNYSSELNVNALELDDSALYLCASSQTGYGANVLTFGAGSRLTVL.

The chain carries TRBV7-9 and TRBJ1-5; 8 nucleotides align to TRBD1. CDR3 length: 13 residues. The germline V gene has CDR1 SEHNR and CDR2 FQNEAQ (reference sequence). The V gene end was trimmed by 5 bases and the J gene end by 7 bases; junction bases not matched to a gene: 4. The CDR3 loop is CASSLTGDQPQHF. As DNA, the CDR3 is TGTGCCAGCAGCCTGACAGGGGACCAGCCCCAGCATTTT.

The chain joins TRBV29-1 to TRBJ2-1; D gene unclear. The CDR3 covers 14 residues. Germline assignment: CDR1 SQVTM and CDR2 ANQGSEA. The CDR3 protein is CSGGESSSYNEQFF. As DNA, the CDR3 is TGCAGTGGTGGAGAGTCCAGCTCCTACAATGAGCAGTTCTTC.

This chain uses TRBV2 with TRBJ2-2; 8 nucleotides align to TRBD2. Germline V gene sequence: CDR1 SNHLY, CDR2 FYNNEI. The CDR3 runs 15 residues. V lost 6 bases and J lost 4; bases outside the gene matches: 7. The CDR3 region is CASRLYSGGTGELFF. The DNA of the CDR3 is TGTGCCAGCAGGCTTTACAGCGGGGGCACCGGGGAGCTGTTTTTT.

J is TRBJ2-3 and V is TRBV2; possibly TRBD2 for D (5 bases). The germline V gene encodes CDR1 SNHLY and CDR2 FYNNEI. The CDR3 extends over 14 amino acids. V lost 3 bases and J lost 1, with 8 bases in between. CDR3 DNA: TGTGCCAGCAGTGAGGGTAGCGGCACAGATACGCAGTATTTT. Protein product: CASSEGSGTDTQYF.

This chain uses TRBV10-1 with TRBJ2-1; TRBD2 matches at 10 bases. Per the germline V gene, CDR1 is WNHNN and CDR2 is SYGVQD (reference sequence). The CDR3 is 15 residues long. The V gene end was trimmed by 5 bases and the J gene end by 3 bases; junction bases not matched to a gene: 4. The CDR3 nucleotides read TGCGCCAGCAGTAAAGCGGGAGGGCTCTACAATGAGCAGTTCTTC. This translates into CASSKAGGLYNEQFF.

This clone has a handful of counts. J is TRBJ2-5 and V is TRBV19; D remains unclear. In germline, CDR1 is LNHDA, CDR2 SQIVND (reference sequence). Between the trimmed V and J ends, which lost 2 bases and 0 bases, there was a span of 7 bases. The CDR3 covers 14 residues. CDR3 coding DNA: TGTGCCAGTAGTATAAATGGATACCAAGAGACCCAGTACTTC. It yields the protein CASSINGYQETQYF.

This clone was recorded only once. The genes are TRBV5-4 and TRBJ2-1; no definite D call. The V and J ends lost 4 bases and 6 bases respectively, with 14 bases between them. Germline assignment: CDR1 SGHNT and CDR2 YYREEE (reference sequence). This CDR3 comprises 14 residues. The CDR3 is CASSPNVASNEQFF. The CDR3 nucleotides read TGTGCCAGCAGCCCCAATGTAGCTAGCAATGAGCAGTTCTTC.